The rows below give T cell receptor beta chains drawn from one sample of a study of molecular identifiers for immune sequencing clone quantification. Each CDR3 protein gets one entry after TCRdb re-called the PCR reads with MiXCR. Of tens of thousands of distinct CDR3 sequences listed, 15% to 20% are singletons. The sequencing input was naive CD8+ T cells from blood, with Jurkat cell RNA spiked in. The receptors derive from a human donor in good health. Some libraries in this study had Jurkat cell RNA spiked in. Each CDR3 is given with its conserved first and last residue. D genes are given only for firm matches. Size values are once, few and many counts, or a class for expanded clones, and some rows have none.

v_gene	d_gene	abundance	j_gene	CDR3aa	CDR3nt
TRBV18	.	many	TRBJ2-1	CASSHGYTPYNEQFF	TGTGCCAGCTCCCACGGATACACCCCGTACAATGAGCAGTTCTTC
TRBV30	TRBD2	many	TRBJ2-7	CAWSVLAGGSEQYF	TGTGCCTGGAGTGTACTAGCGGGAGGTTCCGAGCAGTACTTC
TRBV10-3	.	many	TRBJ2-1	CAISESRDYNEQFF	TGTGCCATCAGTGAAAGCAGAGATTACAATGAGCAGTTCTTC
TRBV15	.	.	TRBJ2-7	CATSGSLGYEQYF	TGTGCCACCAGCGGCTCCTTGGGGTACGAGCAGTACTTC
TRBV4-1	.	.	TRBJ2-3	CASSRVIGPEFDAQYF	TGCGCCAGCAGCCGAGTTATAGGGCCGGAATTTGATGCGCAGTATTTT
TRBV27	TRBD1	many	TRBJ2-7	CASSWDPGQPYEQYF	TGTGCCAGCAGCTGGGACCCGGGACAGCCCTACGAGCAGTACTTC
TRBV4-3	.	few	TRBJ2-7	CASSQGRGMGYEQYF	TGCGCCAGCAGCCAAGGGCGGGGTATGGGCTACGAGCAGTACTTC
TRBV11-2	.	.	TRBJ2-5	CASSLPTGRGAVETQYF	TGTGCCAGCAGCTTACCTACCGGACGGGGGGCTGTTGAGACCCAGTACTTC
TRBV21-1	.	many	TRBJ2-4	CASSKRLRTRYLAKNIQYF	TGTGCCAGCAGTAAAAGGCTAAGGACGCGTTATTTGGCCAAAAACATTCAGTACTTC
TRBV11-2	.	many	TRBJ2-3	CASSGTNTDTQYF	TGTGCCAGCAGCGGGACCAACACAGATACGCAGTATTTT
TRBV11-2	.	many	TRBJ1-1	CASSAPGPNTEAFF	TGTGCCAGCAGCGCGCCCGGCCCGAACACTGAAGCTTTCTTT
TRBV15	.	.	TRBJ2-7	CATSSSGVPNYEQYF	TGTGCCACCAGCAGCTCCGGAGTCCCCAACTACGAGCAGTACTTC
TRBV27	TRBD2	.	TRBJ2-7	CASSLSPSGSVYEQYF	TGTGCCAGCAGTTTATCGCCTAGCGGGAGTGTTTACGAGCAGTACTTC
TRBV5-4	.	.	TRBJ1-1	CASSQPLAEAFF	TGTGCCAGCAGCCAACCGTTAGCTGAAGCTTTCTTT
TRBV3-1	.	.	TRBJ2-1	CASSPSIGGNYGPHNEQFF	TGTGCCAGCAGCCCTTCAATTGGCGGGAACTACGGCCCGCACAATGAGCAGTTCTTC
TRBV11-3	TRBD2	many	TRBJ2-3	CASRKREKDTQYF	TGTGCCAGCAGAAAGCGGGAGAAAGATACGCAGTATTTT
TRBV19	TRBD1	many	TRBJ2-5	CASSTRQGPETQYF	TGTGCCAGTAGTACTCGACAGGGCCCAGAGACCCAGTACTTC
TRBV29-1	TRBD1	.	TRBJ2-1	CSVGRTGGAYNEQFF	TGCAGCGTTGGCCGGACAGGGGGCGCCTACAATGAGCAGTTCTTC
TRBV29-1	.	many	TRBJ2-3	CSVESLASTDTQYF	TGCAGCGTTGAGAGCCTAGCTAGCACAGATACGCAGTATTTT
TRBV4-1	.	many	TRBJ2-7	CASSQLLAALYEQYF	TGCGCCAGCAGCCAATTACTAGCAGCCCTCTACGAGCAGTACTTC
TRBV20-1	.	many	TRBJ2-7	CSARGLAGPPLREQYF	TGCAGTGCTAGAGGATTGGCGGGCCCCCCCTTGAGGGAGCAGTACTTC
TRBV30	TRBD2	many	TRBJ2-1	CAWNPSGSGRTYNEQFF	TGTGCCTGGAATCCTTCGGGTAGCGGGAGGACATACAATGAGCAGTTCTTC
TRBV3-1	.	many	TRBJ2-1	CASISGYNEQFF	TGTGCCAGCATAAGCGGCTACAATGAGCAGTTCTTC